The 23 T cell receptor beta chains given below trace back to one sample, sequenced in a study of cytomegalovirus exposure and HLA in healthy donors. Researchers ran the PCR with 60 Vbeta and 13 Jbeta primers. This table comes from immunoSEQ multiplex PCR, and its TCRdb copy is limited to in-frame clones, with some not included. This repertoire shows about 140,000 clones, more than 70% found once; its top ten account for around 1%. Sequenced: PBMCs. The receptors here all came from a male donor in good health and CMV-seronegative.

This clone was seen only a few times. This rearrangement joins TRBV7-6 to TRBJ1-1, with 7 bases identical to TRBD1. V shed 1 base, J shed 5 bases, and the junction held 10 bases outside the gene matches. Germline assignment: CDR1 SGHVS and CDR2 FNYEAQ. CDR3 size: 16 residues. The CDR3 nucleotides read TGTGCCAGCAGCTTAGAACGGACAGGAAGAAGGACTGAAGCTTTCTTT. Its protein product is CASSLERTGRRTEAFF.

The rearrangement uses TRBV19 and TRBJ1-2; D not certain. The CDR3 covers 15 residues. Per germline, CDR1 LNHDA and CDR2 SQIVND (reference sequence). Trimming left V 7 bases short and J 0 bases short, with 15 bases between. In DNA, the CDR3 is TGTGCCAGTAATAATTTGGAGGGAGCTAACTATGGCTACACCTTC. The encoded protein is CASNNLEGANYGYTF. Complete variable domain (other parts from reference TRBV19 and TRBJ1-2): DGGITQSPKYLFRKEGQNVTLSCEQNLNHDAMYWYRQDPGQGLRLIYYSQIVNDFQKGDIAEGYSVSREKKESFPLTVTSAQKNPTAFYLCASNNLEGANYGYTFGSGTRLTVV.

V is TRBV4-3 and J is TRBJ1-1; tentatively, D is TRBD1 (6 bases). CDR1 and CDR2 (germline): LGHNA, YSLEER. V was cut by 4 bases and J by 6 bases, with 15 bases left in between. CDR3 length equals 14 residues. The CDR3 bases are TGCGCCAGCAGCCGGGAGACAGGAAGAGCTGAAGCTTTCTTT. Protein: CASSRETGRAEAFF.

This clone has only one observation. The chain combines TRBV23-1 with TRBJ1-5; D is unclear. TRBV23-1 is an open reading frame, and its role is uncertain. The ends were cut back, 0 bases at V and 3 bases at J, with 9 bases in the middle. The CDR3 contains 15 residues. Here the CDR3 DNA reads TGCGCCAGCAGTCAATCGACGGGGTTCAATCAGCCCCAGCATTTT. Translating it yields CASSQSTGFNQPQHF.

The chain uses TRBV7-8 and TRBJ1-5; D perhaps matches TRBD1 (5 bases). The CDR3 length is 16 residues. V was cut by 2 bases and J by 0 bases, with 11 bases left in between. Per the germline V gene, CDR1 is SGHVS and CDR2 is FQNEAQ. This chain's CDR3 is CASSLSGAHSNQPQHF. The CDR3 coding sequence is TGTGCCAGCAGCTTAAGCGGGGCTCATAGCAATCAGCCCCAGCATTTT.

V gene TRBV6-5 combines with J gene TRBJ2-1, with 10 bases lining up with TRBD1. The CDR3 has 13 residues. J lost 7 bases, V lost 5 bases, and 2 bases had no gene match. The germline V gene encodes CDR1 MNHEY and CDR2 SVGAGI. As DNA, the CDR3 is TGTGCCAGCAGTAGGACAGGGGGGAATGAGCAGTTCTTC. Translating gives CASSRTGGNEQFF.

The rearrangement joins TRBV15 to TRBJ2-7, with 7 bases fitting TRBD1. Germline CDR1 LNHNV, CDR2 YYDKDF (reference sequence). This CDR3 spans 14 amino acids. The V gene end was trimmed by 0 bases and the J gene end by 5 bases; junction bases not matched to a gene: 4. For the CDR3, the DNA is TGTGCCACCAGCAGAGATATAGGGGGCGACGAGCAGTACTTC. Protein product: CATSRDIGGDEQYF.

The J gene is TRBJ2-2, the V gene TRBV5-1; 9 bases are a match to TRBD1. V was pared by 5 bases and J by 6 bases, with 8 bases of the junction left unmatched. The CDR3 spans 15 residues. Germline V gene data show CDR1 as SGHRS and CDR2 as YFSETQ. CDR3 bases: TGCGCCAGCAGACCCGGGACAGGGAATTCCGGGGAGCTGTTTTTT. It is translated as CASRPGTGNSGELFF.

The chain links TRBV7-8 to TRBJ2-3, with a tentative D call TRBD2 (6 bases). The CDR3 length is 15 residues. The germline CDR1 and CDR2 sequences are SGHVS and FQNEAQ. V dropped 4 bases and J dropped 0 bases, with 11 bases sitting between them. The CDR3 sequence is CASSSLAFSTDTQYF. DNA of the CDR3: TGTGCCAGCAGCTCACTAGCATTTAGCACAGATACGCAGTATTTT.

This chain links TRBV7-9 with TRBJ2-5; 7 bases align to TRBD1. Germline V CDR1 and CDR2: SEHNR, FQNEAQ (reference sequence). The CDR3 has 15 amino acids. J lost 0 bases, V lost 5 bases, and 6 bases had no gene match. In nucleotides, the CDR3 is TGTGCCAGCAGCCCAGGACAGGAATACCAAGAGACCCAGTACTTC. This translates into CASSPGQEYQETQYF.

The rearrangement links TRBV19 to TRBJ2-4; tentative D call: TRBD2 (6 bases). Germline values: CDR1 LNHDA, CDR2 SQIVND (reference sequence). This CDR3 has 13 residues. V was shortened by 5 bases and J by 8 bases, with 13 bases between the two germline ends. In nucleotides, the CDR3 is TGTGCCAGTAGTGTTAGGGGAGGAGACATTCAGTACTTC. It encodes CASSVRGGDIQYF.

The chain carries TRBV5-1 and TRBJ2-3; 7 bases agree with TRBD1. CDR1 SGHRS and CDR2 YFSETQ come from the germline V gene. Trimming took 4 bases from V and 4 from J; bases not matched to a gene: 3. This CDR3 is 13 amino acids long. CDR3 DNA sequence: TGCGCCAGCAGCACTGGGACAGCAGATACGCAGTATTTT. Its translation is CASSTGTADTQYF. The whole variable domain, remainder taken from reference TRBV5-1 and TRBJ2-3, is KAGVTQTPRYLIKTRGQQVTLSCSPISGHRSVSWYQQTPGQGLQFLFEYFSETQRNKGNFPGRFSGRQFSNSRSEMNVSTLELGDSALYLCASSTGTADTQYFGPGTRLTVL.

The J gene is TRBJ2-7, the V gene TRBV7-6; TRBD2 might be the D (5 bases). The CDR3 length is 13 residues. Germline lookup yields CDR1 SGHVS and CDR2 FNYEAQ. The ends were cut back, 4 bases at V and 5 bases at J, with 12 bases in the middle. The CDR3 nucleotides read TGTGCCAGCAGCTCCCCCCTGCGGGACGAGCAGTACTTC. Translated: CASSSPLRDEQYF.

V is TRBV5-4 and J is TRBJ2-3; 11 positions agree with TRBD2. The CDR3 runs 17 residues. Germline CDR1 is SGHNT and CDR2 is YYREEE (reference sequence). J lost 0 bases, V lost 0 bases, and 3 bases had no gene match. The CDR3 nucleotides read TGTGCCAGCAGCTTGGTTAGCGGGGGGGAAAGCACAGATACGCAGTATTTT. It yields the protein CASSLVSGGESTDTQYF.

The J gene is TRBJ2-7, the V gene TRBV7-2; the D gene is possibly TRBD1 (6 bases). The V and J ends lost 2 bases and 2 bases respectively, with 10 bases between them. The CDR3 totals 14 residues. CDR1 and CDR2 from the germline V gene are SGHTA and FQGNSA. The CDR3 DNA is TGTGCCAGCAGCTTATTCCGGGACACCTACGAGCAGTACTTC. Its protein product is CASSLFRDTYEQYF.

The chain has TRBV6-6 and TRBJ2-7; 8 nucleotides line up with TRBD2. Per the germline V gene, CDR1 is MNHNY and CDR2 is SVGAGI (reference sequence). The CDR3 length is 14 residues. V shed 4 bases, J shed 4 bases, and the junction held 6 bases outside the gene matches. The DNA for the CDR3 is TGTGCCAGCAGTTCTCCGGGGGGGCTGTACGAGCAGTACTTC. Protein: CASSSPGGLYEQYF.

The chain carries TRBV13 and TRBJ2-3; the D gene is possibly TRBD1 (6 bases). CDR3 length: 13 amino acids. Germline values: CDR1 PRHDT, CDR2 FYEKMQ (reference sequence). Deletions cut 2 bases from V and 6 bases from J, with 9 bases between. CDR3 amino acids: CASSLSGADTQYF. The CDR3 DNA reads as TGTGCCAGCAGCTTATCAGGGGCCGATACGCAGTATTTT.

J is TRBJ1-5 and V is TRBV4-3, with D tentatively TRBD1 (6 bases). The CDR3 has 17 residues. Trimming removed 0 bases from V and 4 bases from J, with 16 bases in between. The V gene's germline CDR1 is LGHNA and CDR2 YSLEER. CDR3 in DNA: TGCGCCAGCAGCCAAGATTACAGGGTGAGTGAAAATCAGCCCCAGCATTTT. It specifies CASSQDYRVSENQPQHF.

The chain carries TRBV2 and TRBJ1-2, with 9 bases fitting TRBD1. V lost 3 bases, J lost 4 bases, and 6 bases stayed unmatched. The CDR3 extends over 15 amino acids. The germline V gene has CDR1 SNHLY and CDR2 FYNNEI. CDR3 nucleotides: TGTGCCAGCAGTGAGGAACAGGGGGCCCTCTATGGCTACACCTTC. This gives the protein CASSEEQGALYGYTF.

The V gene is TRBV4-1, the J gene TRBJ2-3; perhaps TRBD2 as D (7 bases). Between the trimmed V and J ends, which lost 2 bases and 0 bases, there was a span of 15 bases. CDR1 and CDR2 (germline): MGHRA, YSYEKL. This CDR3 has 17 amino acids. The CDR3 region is CASSQRGGLASTDTQYF. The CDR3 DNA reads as TGCGCCAGCAGCCAAAGGGGGGGGCTAGCGAGCACAGATACGCAGTATTTT.

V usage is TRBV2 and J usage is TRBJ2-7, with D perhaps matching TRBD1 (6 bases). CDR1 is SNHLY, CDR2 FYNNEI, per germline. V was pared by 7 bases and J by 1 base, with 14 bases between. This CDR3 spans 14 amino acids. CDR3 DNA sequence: TGTGCCAGCATTAGGACAGTGAATTCCTACGAGCAGTACTTC. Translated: CASIRTVNSYEQYF.

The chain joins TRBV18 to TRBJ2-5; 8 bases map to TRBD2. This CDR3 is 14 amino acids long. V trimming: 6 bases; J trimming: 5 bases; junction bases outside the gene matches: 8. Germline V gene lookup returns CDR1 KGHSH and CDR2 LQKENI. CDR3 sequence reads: CASSRGGPGETQYF. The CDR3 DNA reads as TGTGCCAGCTCCCGGGGGGGCCCGGGGGAGACCCAGTACTTC.

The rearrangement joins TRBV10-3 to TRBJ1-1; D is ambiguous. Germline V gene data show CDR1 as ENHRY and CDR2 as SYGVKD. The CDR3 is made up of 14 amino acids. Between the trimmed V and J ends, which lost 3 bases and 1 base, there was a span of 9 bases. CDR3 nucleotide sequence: TGTGCCATCAGTGAATCTAGACCGAACACTGAAGCTTTCTTT. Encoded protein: CAISESRPNTEAFF.